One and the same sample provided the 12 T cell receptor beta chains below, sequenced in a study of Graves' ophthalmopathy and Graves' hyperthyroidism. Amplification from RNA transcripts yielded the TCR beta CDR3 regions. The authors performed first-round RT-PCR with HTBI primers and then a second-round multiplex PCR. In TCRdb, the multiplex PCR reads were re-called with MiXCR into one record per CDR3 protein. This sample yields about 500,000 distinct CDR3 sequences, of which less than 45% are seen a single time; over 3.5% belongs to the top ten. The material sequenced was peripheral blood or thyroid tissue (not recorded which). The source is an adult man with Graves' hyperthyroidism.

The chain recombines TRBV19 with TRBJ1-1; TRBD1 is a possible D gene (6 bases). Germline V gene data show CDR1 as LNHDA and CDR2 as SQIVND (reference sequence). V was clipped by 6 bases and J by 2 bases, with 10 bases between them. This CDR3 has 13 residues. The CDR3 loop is CASRRGLNTEAFF. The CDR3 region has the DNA TGTGCCAGTAGGAGGGGGTTAAACACTGAAGCTTTCTTT.

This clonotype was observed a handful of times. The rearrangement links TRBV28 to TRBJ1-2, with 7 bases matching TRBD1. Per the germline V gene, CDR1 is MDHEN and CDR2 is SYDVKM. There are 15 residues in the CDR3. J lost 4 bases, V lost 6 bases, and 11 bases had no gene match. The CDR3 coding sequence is TGTGCCAGCAGGAACTCAGGACAGGACGGCTATGGCTACACCTTC. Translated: CASRNSGQDGYGYTF.

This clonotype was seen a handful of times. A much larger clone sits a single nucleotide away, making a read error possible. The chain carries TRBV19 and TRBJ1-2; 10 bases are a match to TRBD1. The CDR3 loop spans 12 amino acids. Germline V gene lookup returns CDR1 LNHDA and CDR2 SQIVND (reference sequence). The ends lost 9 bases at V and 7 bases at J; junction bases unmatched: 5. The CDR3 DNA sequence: TGTGCCAGCACCGGGACAGGGGTTGGCTACACCTTC. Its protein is CASTGTGVGYTF.

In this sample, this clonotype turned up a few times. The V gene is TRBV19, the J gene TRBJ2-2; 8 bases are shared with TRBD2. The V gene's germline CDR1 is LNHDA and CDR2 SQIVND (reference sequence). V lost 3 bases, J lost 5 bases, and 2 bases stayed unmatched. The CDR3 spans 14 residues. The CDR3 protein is CASSMSSGTGELFF. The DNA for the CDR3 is TGTGCCAGTAGTATGTCTAGCGGGACCGGGGAGCTGTTTTTT.

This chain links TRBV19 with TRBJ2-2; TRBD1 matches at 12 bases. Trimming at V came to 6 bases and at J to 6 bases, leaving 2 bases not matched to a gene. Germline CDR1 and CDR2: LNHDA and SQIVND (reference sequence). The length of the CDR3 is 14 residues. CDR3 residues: CASRGQGAPGELFF. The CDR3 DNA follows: TGTGCCAGTAGGGGACAGGGGGCCCCCGGGGAGCTGTTTTTT.

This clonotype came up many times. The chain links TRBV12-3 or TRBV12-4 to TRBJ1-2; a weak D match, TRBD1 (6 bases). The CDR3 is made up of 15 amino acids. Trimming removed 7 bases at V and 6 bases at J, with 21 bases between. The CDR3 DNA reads TGTGCCAGCACTTTGACGACGACAGGAGGCGATGGCTACACCTTC. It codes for CASTLTTTGGDGYTF.

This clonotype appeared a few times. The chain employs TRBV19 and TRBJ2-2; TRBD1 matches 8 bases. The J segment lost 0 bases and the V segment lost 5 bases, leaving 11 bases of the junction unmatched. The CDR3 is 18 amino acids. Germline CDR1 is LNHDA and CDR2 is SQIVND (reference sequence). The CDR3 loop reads CASSGILLDRANTGELFF. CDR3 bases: TGTGCCAGTAGTGGTATCTTGTTGGACAGGGCGAACACCGGGGAGCTGTTTTTT. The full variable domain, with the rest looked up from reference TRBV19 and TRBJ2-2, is DGGITQSPKYLFRKEGQNVTLSCEQNLNHDAMYWYRQDPGQGLRLIYYSQIVNDFQKGDIAEGYSVSREKKESFPLTVTSAQKNPTAFYLCASSGILLDRANTGELFFGEGSRLTVL.

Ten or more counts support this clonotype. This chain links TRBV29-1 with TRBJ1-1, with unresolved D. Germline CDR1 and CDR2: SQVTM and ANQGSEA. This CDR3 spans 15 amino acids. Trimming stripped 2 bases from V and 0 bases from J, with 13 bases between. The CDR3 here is CSVERSAALNTEAFF. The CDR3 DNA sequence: TGCAGCGTTGAACGTTCTGCAGCCCTGAACACTGAAGCTTTCTTT.

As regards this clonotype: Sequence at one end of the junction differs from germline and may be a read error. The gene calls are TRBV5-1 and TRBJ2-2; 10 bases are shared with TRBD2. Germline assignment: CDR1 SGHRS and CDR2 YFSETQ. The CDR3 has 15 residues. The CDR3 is CASSQAGGPSNEQFF. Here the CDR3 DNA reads TGCGCCAGCAGCCAAGCGGGAGGGCCATCCAATGAGCAGTTTTTT.

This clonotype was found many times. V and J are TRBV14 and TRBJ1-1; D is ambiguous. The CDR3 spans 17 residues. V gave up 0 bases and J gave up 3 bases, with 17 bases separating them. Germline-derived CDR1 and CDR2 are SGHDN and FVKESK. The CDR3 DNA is TGTGCCAGCAGCCAAGATCTCGTTGGGGTGAGGGACACTGAAGCTTTCTTT. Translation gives CASSQDLVGVRDTEAFF. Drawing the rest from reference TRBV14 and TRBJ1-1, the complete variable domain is EAGVTQFPSHSVIEKGQTVTLRCDPISGHDNLYWYRRVMGKEIKFLLHFVKESKQDESGMPNNRFLAERTGGTYSTLKVQPAELEDSGVYFCASSQDLVGVRDTEAFFGQGTRLTVV.

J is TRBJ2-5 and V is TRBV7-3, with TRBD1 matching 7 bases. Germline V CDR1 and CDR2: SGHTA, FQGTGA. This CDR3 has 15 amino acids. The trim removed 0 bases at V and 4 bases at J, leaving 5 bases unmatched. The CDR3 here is CASSLTGAGGETQYF. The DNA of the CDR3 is TGTGCCAGCAGCTTAACGGGTGCAGGGGGAGAGACCCAGTACTTC.

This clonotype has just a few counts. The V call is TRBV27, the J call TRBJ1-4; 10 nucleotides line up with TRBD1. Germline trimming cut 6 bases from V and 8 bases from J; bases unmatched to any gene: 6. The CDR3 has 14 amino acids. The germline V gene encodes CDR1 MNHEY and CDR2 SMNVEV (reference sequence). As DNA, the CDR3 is TGTGCCAGCAGCCCTGACAGGGGGCTCGAAAAACTGTTTTTT. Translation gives CASSPDRGLEKLFF.